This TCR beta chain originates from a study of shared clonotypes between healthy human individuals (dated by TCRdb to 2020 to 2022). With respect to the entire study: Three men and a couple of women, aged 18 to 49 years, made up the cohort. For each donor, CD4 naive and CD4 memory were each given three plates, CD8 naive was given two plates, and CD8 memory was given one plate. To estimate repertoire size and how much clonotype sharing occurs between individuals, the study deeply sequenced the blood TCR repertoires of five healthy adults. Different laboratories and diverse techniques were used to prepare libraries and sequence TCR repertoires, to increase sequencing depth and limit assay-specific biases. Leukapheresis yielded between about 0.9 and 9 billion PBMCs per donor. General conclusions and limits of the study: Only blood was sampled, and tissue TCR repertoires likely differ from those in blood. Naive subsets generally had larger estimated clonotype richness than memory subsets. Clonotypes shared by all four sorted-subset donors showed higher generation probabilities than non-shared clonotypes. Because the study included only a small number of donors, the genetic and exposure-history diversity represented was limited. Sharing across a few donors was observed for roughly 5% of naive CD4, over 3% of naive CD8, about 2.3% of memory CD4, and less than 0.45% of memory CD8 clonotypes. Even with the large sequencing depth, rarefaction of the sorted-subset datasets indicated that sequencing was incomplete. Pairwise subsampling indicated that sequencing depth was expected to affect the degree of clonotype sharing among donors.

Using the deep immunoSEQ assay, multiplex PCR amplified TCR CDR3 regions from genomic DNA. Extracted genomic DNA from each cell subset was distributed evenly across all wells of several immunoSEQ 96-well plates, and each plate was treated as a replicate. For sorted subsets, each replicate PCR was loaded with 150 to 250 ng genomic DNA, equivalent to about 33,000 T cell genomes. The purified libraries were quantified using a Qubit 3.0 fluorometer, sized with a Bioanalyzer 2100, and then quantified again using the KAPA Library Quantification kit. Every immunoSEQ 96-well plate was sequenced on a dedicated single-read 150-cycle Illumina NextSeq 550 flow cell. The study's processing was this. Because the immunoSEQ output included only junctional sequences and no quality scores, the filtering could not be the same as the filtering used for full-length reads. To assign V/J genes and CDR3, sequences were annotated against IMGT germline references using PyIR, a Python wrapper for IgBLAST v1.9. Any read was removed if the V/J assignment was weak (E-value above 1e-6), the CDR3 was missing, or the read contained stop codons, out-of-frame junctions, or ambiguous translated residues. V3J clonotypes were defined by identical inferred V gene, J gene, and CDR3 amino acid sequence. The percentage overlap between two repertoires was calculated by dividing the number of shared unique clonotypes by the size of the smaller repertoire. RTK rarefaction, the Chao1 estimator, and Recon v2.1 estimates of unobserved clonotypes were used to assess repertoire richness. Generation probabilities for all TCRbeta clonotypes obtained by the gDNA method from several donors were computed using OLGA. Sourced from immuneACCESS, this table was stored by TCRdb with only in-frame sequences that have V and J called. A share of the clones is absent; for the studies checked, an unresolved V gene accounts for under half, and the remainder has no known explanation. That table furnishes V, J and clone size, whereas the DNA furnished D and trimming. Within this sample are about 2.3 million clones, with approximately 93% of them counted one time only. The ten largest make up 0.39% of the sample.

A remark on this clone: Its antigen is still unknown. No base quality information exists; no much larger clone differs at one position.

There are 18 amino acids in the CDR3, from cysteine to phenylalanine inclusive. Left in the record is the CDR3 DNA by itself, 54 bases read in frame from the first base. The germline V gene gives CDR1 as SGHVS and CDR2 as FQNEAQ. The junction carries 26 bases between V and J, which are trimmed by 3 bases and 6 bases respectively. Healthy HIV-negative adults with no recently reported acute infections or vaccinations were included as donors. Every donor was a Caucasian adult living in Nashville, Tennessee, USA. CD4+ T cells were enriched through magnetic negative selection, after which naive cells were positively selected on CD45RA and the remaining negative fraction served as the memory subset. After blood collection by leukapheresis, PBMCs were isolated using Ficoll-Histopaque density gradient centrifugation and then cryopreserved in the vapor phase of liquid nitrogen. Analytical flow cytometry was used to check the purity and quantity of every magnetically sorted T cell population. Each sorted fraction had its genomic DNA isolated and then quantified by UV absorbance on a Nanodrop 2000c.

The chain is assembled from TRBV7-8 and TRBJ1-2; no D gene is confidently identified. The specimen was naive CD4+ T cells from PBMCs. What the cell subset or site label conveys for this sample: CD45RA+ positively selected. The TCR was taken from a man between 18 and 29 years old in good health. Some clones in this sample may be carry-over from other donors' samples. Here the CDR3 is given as CASSLGLTIDSKGHGYTF. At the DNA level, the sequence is TGTGCCAGCAGCTTGGGCCTGACCATAGACTCCAAGGGCCATGGCTACACCTTC.